The 27 T cell receptor beta chains below come from one sample, sequenced in a study of blood T cell repertoires in COVID-19. The protocol was immunoSEQ multiplex PCR, while the TCRdb copy is restricted to in-frame clones and leaves out a portion. The sample has under 200,000 clones, roughly 86% seen once. The sequenced sample consisted of peripheral blood. Source of these receptors: a man between 35 and 55 years old with active or convalescent COVID-19.

The chain combines TRBV10-3 with TRBJ2-2; TRBD1 agrees at 7 bases. CDR1 ENHRY and CDR2 SYGVKD come from the germline V gene. Trimming removed 5 bases from V and 2 bases from J; junction bases left unmatched: 8. This CDR3 is built from 16 residues. The CDR3 nucleotides read TGTGCCATCAGTCCAGGGCAGGGGGTCAACACCGGGGAGCTGTTTTTT. Protein sequence: CAISPGQGVNTGELFF.

This clone was observed once. The chain uses TRBV30 and TRBJ2-7; 9 nucleotides agree with TRBD1. This CDR3 has 15 amino acids. V lost 4 bases and J lost 4; bases outside the gene matches: 11. Per germline, CDR1 GTSNPN and CDR2 SVGIG (reference sequence). In DNA form, the CDR3 reads TGTGCCTGGAAGAAATGGACAGGGGAACCATACGAGCAGTACTTC. Its protein is CAWKKWTGEPYEQYF.

The V and J genes are TRBV7-9 and TRBJ2-1, with 10 nucleotides matching TRBD2. From germline, CDR1 is SEHNR and CDR2 FQNEAQ (reference sequence). This CDR3 has 16 residues. V dropped 4 bases and J dropped 7; count of bases not matched to a gene: 10. Written as DNA, the CDR3 is TGTGCCAGCAGCTCCATAAGCGGGGGGGCCAAGAATGAGCAGTTCTTC. This encodes CASSSISGGAKNEQFF.

V and J are TRBV6-5 and TRBJ1-3; tentative D call: TRBD1 (5 bases). V was clipped by 5 bases and J by 8 bases, with 7 bases between them. This CDR3 contains 11 residues. CDR1 MNHEY and CDR2 SVGAGI come from the germline V gene. In DNA, the CDR3 is TGTGCCAGCAGTCGGGGGGACACCATATATTTT. Translated: CASSRGDTIYF.

The count of this clone is one. This sequence joins TRBV5-8 and TRBJ2-1; TRBD2 matches 9 bases. After removal of 3 bases from V and 15 bases from J, the junction contained 7 bases not matched to a gene. From germline, CDR1 is SGHTS and CDR2 YDEGEE. This CDR3 comprises 12 residues. The CDR3 loop reads CASSSNLAGRFF. CDR3 coding DNA: TGTGCCAGCAGCTCCAACCTAGCGGGGCGGTTCTTC.

The V and J genes are TRBV4-1 and TRBJ2-7; 11 positions agree with TRBD2. Germline V gene sequence: CDR1 MGHRA, CDR2 YSYEKL. V trimming: 3 bases; J trimming: 4 bases; junction bases outside the gene matches: 5. The CDR3 is 15 residues long. The DNA of the CDR3 is TGCGCCAGCAGCCACCGACTAGCGGGGTCTTACGAGCAGTACTTC. Translated: CASSHRLAGSYEQYF.

The chain combines TRBV27 with TRBJ1-2, with a tentative D call TRBD1 (6 bases). Looked up from germline, CDR1 is MNHEY and CDR2 is SMNVEV (reference sequence). Trimming removed 5 bases at V and 6 bases at J, with 19 bases between. The CDR3 loop spans 15 amino acids. CDR3 loop: CASSPDRSKSNGYTF. In nucleotides, the CDR3 is TGTGCCAGCAGTCCGGACAGATCGAAGTCTAATGGCTACACCTTC.

The V call is TRBV5-7, the J call TRBJ2-2, with TRBD2 matching 8 bases. TRBV5-7 is classed as an ORF, of uncertain function. Germline trimming cut 7 bases from V and 1 base from J; bases unmatched to any gene: 12. The CDR3 length is 17 residues. The CDR3, as DNA: TGTGCCAGCGTCCTACCGTATCGGGGGGGGAACACCGGGGAGCTGTTTTTT. Encoded protein: CASVLPYRGGNTGELFF.

V and J are TRBV6-6 and TRBJ2-3, with D possibly matching TRBD1 (5 bases). V lost 4 bases to trimming and J lost 2 bases, with 10 bases between them. Germline-derived CDR1 and CDR2 are MNHNY and SVGAGI (reference sequence). The CDR3 spans 14 residues. CDR3: CASSWGRDTDTQYF. The CDR3 bases are TGTGCCAGCAGTTGGGGCCGAGACACAGATACGCAGTATTTT.

This rearrangement joins TRBV9 to TRBJ1-2; possibly TRBD1 for D (5 bases). Germline V CDR1 and CDR2: SGDLS, YYNGEE. The CDR3 has 16 amino acids. With 0 bases removed from V and 4 bases from J, the gap between germline ends came to 16 bases. CDR3 in DNA: TGTGCCAGCAGCGTAGCTACGGGGGTGCCACCCTATGGCTACACCTTC. It codes for CASSVATGVPPYGYTF.

The chain is built from TRBV2 and TRBJ2-1; 10 nucleotides align to TRBD2. There are 15 residues in the CDR3. Germline V lookup: CDR1 SNHLY, CDR2 FYNNEI. The V gene end was trimmed by 3 bases and the J gene end by 6 bases; junction bases not matched to a gene: 5. The CDR3 here is CASSDQRGGSNEQFF. CDR3 coding DNA: TGTGCCAGCAGTGACCAGCGGGGGGGCAGCAATGAGCAGTTCTTC.

J is TRBJ1-4 and V is TRBV5-8; D possibly corresponds to TRBD1 (5 bases). Germline V gene lookup returns CDR1 SGHTS and CDR2 YDEGEE. The CDR3 runs 14 residues. The V and J ends lost 4 bases and 1 base respectively, with 8 bases between them. In DNA form, the CDR3 reads TGTGCCAGCAGCCGGGGGGGAACTAATGAAAAACTGTTTTTT. Translating gives CASSRGGTNEKLFF.

The chain is built from TRBV11-2 and TRBJ2-1; 9 nucleotides align to TRBD2. The V gene's germline CDR1 is SGHAT and CDR2 FQNNGV. This CDR3 contains 15 residues. The J segment lost 5 bases and the V segment lost 4 bases, leaving 6 bases of the junction unmatched. The CDR3 bases are TGTGCCAGCAGCTCTGGACTAGCGTGGGACAATGAGCAGTTCTTC. Amino acids: CASSSGLAWDNEQFF.

This clone was recorded at least ten times. The V gene is TRBV6-6, the J gene TRBJ1-1, with D perhaps TRBD1 (6 bases). Germline lookup yields CDR1 MNHNY and CDR2 SVGAGI (reference sequence). CDR3 length: 16 amino acids. The ends were cut back, 5 bases at V and 0 bases at J, with 16 bases in the middle. CDR3 loop: CASSTPQGNVNTEAFF. The CDR3 region has the DNA TGTGCCAGCAGTACACCTCAGGGGAATGTGAACACTGAAGCTTTCTTT.

V usage is TRBV7-2 and J usage is TRBJ1-1, with a weak D call TRBD1 (5 bases). The germline CDR1 and CDR2 sequences are SGHTA and FQGNSA. Trimming pared 5 bases from V and 4 bases from J, leaving 17 bases between. This CDR3 is 15 amino acids long. The CDR3 region has the DNA TGTGCCAGCAGCCTTAACCAGGGTGTGGGCACTGAAGCTTTCTTT. Translated: CASSLNQGVGTEAFF.

The chain employs TRBV6-6 and TRBJ1-2, with D unresolved. Deletions cut 1 base from V and 3 bases from J, with 15 bases between. This CDR3 has 16 residues. CDR1 is MNHNY, CDR2 SVGAGI, per germline (reference sequence). The CDR3: CASSYWYFQAYYGYTF. The CDR3 nucleotides read TGTGCCAGCAGTTACTGGTATTTCCAGGCGTACTATGGCTACACCTTC.

This chain connects TRBV14 to TRBJ1-4, with D hard to call. Germline loops: CDR1 SGHDN, CDR2 FVKESK. The CDR3 contains 16 residues. Trimming took off 3 bases at V and 8 bases at J, with 19 bases between the two ends. DNA of the CDR3: TGTGCCAGCAGCCACCCGGCGGGGTCACCAAGGGAAAAACTGTTTTTT. Protein: CASSHPAGSPREKLFF.

The chain employs TRBV6-5 and TRBJ2-3; a weak D match, TRBD2 (6 bases). Germline CDR1 MNHEY, CDR2 SVGAGI. Trimming shortened V by 5 bases and J by 14 bases, and 17 bases separated the two germline ends. The length of the CDR3 is 12 residues. In DNA form, the CDR3 reads TGTGCCAGCAGTCCTTCCGGGCGGGACGCGTATTTT. This encodes CASSPSGRDAYF.

The chain uses TRBV6-2 or TRBV6-3 and TRBJ2-2, with a possible D match to TRBD1 (5 bases). V was pared by 3 bases and J by 0 bases, with 8 bases between. CDR3 length: 15 residues. In germline, CDR1 is MNHEY, CDR2 SVGEGT. The CDR3 loop reads CASSYPQANTGELFF. CDR3 sequence (DNA): TGTGCCAGCAGTTATCCACAGGCGAACACCGGGGAGCTGTTTTTT.

This clone has a handful of counts. The chain couples TRBV14 to TRBJ2-5, with D possibly being TRBD2 (7 bases). This CDR3 has 14 amino acids. Germline V gene lookup returns CDR1 SGHDN and CDR2 FVKESK. The germline V and J ends were trimmed by 4 bases and 7 bases, with 16 bases remaining between them. The CDR3 loop is CASSPRGAKGTQYF. The CDR3 bases are TGTGCCAGCAGCCCCCGGGGGGCCAAAGGGACCCAGTACTTC.

This clone was seen once. The V call is TRBV6-2 or TRBV6-3, the J call TRBJ2-7; 8 bases line up with TRBD2. Unmatched junction bases numbered 15, after V lost 0 bases and J lost 2 bases. This CDR3 spans 19 amino acids. Germline lookup yields CDR1 MNHEY and CDR2 SVGEGT. The CDR3 nucleotides are TGTGCCAGCAGTTACTCATTGCGGGGGGCCCTCCAAAGACCCTACGAGCAGTACTTC. Translated, it gives CASSYSLRGALQRPYEQYF.

V is TRBV10-3 and J is TRBJ1-1; 11 bases align to TRBD1. The CDR3 is 14 residues long. Per germline, CDR1 ENHRY and CDR2 SYGVKD. V shed 5 bases, J shed 4 bases, and the junction held 3 bases outside the gene matches. The CDR3 nucleotides read TGTGCCATCAGTAGGGACAGGGGGAGCACTGAAGCTTTCTTT. It specifies CAISRDRGSTEAFF.

This clone was seen a handful of times. V gene TRBV27 combines with J gene TRBJ1-1, with a weak D call TRBD1 (5 bases). CDR3 length: 14 residues. Germline V gene data show CDR1 as MNHEY and CDR2 as SMNVEV (reference sequence). With 3 bases removed from V and 3 bases from J, the gap between germline ends came to 11 bases. In DNA, the CDR3 is TGTGCCAGCAGTTTTCGGGGACTTCACACTGAAGCTTTCTTT. This gives the protein CASSFRGLHTEAFF.

The CDR3 bases are TGTGCCAGCACCCCGGGACAGCCGAGAGAGACCCAGTACTTC. It codes for CASTPGQPRETQYF. The genes are TRBV6-2 or TRBV6-3 and TRBJ2-5; 7 positions agree with TRBD1. J gave up 4 bases and V 7 bases, and 9 bases lay outside the gene matches. CDR1 and CDR2 from the germline V gene are MNHEY and SVGEGT. This CDR3 region has 14 residues.

This chain connects TRBV9 to TRBJ2-1; D remains ambiguous. V shed 1 base and J shed 0 bases, with 11 bases lying between them. This CDR3 region has 16 residues. Germline V gene sequence: CDR1 SGDLS, CDR2 YYNGEE. The CDR3 protein is CASSVRSGSSYNEQFF. CDR3 sequence (DNA): TGTGCCAGCAGCGTAAGGTCGGGTAGCTCCTACAATGAGCAGTTCTTC.

The chain links TRBV7-6 to TRBJ2-3; D possibly corresponds to TRBD2 (7 bases). V gave up 0 bases and J gave up 10 bases, with 20 bases separating them. This CDR3 region has 16 residues. Germline CDR1 SGHVS, CDR2 FNYEAQ. The CDR3 sequence is CASSLAGGQGFDAQYF. The CDR3 bases are TGTGCCAGCAGCTTAGCGGGGGGGCAGGGGTTCGATGCGCAGTATTTT.

The genes are TRBV23-1 and TRBJ1-5, with a tentative D call TRBD1 (5 bases). TRBV23-1 qualifies as an ORF whose function is uncertain. The ends were cut back, 0 bases at V and 5 bases at J, with 11 bases in the middle. The CDR3 contains 15 residues. The CDR3, as DNA: TGCGCCAGCAGTCAATCGGGGGGGGACCATCAGCCCCAGCATTTT. This codes for CASSQSGGDHQPQHF.